These 25 T cell receptor beta chains share one sample of origin, sequenced in a study of blood T cells in healthy people across ages. A second about 6 to 11 cycle PCR used barcoded and J-beta primers. Each CDR3 protein is one row after TCRdb ran MiXCR on the 5' RACE reads. The sample carries 600,000 or so distinct CDR3 sequences, more than 20% recorded once. The sequencing input was blood. The receptor set was obtained from a man in his 70s in good health.

This clonotype has more than one count but fewer than ten. V and J are TRBV6-2 or TRBV6-3 and TRBJ1-1; D is possibly TRBD1 (6 bases). The V end was cut by 5 bases, the J end by 3 bases, with 16 bases between. Germline lookup yields CDR1 MNHEY and CDR2 SVGEGT. The CDR3 length is 15 residues. The CDR3 sequence is CASSPPGALDTEAFF. The DNA of the CDR3 is TGTGCCAGCAGTCCTCCGGGGGCGCTTGACACTGAAGCTTTCTTT.

About this clonotype itself: Mismatch with germline at one junction end may stem from a read error. The rearrangement uses TRBV18 and TRBJ1-2; 8 bases agree with TRBD1. This CDR3 spans 17 amino acids. The germline V gene encodes CDR1 KGHSH and CDR2 LQKENI. The DNA for the CDR3 is TGTGCCGGCTCACCACGACCAGTTATGGGGACAGGCGGGAGCTACACCTTC. It is translated as CAGSPRPVMGTGGSYTF.

V usage is TRBV24-1 and J usage is TRBJ2-4, with D hard to call. Germline V lookup: CDR1 KGHDR, CDR2 SFDVKD. The CDR3 runs 14 residues. V was pared by 4 bases and J by 7 bases, with 13 bases between. This chain's CDR3 is CATSESASLNIQYF. The CDR3, as DNA: TGTGCCACCAGTGAGTCCGCTAGTCTGAACATTCAGTACTTC.

This clonotype was counted a few times. V usage is TRBV2 and J usage is TRBJ2-7, with D perhaps TRBD2 (7 bases). Germline loops: CDR1 SNHLY, CDR2 FYNNEI. The CDR3 loop spans 15 amino acids. Trimming left V 2 bases short and J 8 bases short, with 19 bases between. The CDR3 protein is CASSELSRGGDKQYF. CDR3 nucleotide sequence: TGTGCCAGCAGTGAATTGTCTAGGGGGGGCGACAAGCAGTACTTC.

A few counts support this clonotype. It may be a read error: a sequence one base away is much more abundant. This CDR3 reads CSALSRGGHLTGELFF. The CDR3 DNA reads as TGCAGTGCTCTCAGCCGCGGAGGACATCTCACCGGGGAGCTGTTTTTT. This chain uses TRBV20-1 with TRBJ2-2; D possibly matches TRBD1 or TRBD2 (5 bases each). Germline CDR1 is DFQATT and CDR2 is SNEGSKA (reference sequence). Trimming stripped 5 bases from V and 4 bases from J, with 20 bases between. This CDR3 has 16 amino acids.

This clonotype was found many times. The chain is built from TRBV5-1 and TRBJ2-5; a possible D gene is TRBD1 (5 bases). The end of the DNA aligns better with TRBJ2-1, so the J call may be wrong. The germline V gene encodes CDR1 SGHRS and CDR2 YFSETQ. The CDR3 sequence is 14 residues long. The CDR3 reads CASSSEQGTNEQFF. In nucleotides, the CDR3 is TGCGCCAGCAGCTCTGAGCAGGGTACGAATGAGCAGTTCTTC.

This chain joins TRBV6-5 and TRBJ2-3; TRBD1 matches 11 bases. The CDR3 length is 14 residues. Germline-derived CDR1 and CDR2 are MNHEY and SVGAGI. V shed 6 bases and J 4 bases; nucleotides not matched to a gene: 3. CDR3 DNA sequence: TGTGCCAGCAGAAGGACAGGGGGCCCAGATACGCAGTATTTT. Translated: CASRRTGGPDTQYF.

This chain connects TRBV5-1 to TRBJ2-2; 8 nucleotides align to TRBD1. Germline V CDR1 and CDR2: SGHRS, YFSETQ. CDR3 length: 15 amino acids. V lost 4 bases and J lost 5; bases outside the gene matches: 7. The CDR3 nucleotides read TGCGCCAGCAGCATAGGACAGGGTTGGACCGGGGAGCTGTTTTTT. This gives the protein CASSIGQGWTGELFF.

This clonotype appeared a few times. V usage is TRBV15 and J usage is TRBJ2-1, with 8 positions matching TRBD1. This CDR3 region has 14 residues. Germline V gene data show CDR1 as LNHNV and CDR2 as YYDKDF (reference sequence). Trimming took 1 base from V and 5 from J; bases not matched to a gene: 1. CDR3 DNA sequence: TGTGCCACCAGCAGAGGACAGGGGCACAATGAGCAGTTCTTC. Encoded protein: CATSRGQGHNEQFF.

This clonotype has more than one count but fewer than ten. The rearrangement links TRBV3-1 to TRBJ2-7; either TRBD1 or TRBD2 may supply D (5 bases each). CDR3 size: 15 residues. Trimming stripped 4 bases from V and 1 base from J, with 14 bases between. Per germline, CDR1 LGHDT and CDR2 YNNKEL (reference sequence). CDR3 in amino acids: CASSPRDGGSYEQYF. The CDR3 coding sequence is TGTGCCAGCAGCCCCCGGGACGGCGGATCCTACGAGCAGTACTTC.

The gene calls are TRBV6-1 and TRBJ1-2; maybe TRBD1 (5 bases). The CDR3 is made up of 12 amino acids. Germline-derived CDR1 and CDR2 are MNHNS and SASEGT. Trimming took off 8 bases at V and 4 bases at J, with 11 bases between the two ends. The CDR3 here is CASEIGGYGYTF. The CDR3 nucleotides read TGTGCCAGCGAGATCGGGGGCTATGGCTACACCTTC.

In this sample, this clonotype turned up a few times. The CDR3 loop reads CASSATSGSPNYEQYF. CDR3 nucleotide sequence: TGTGCCAGCAGTGCAACTAGCGGGAGCCCTAACTACGAGCAGTACTTC. The chain joins TRBV6-1 to TRBJ2-5; 11 bases are shared with TRBD2. The tail of the sequence fits TRBJ2-7 better, so the J call may be wrong. Germline V lookup: CDR1 MNHNS, CDR2 SASEGT. This CDR3 has 16 amino acids.

This clonotype was detected a few times. The rearrangement links TRBV9 to TRBJ2-7; no firm D call. CDR1 SGDLS and CDR2 YYNGEE come from the germline V gene. The CDR3 is 14 amino acids. Between the trimmed V and J ends, which lost 0 bases and 4 bases, there was a span of 11 bases. CDR3 region: CASSVDRVGYEQYF. The DNA for the CDR3 is TGTGCCAGCAGCGTAGATCGGGTGGGGTACGAGCAGTACTTC. Full variable domain (rest looked up from reference TRBV9 and TRBJ2-7): DSGVTQTPKHLITATGQRVTLRCSPRSGDLSVYWYQQSLDQGLQFLIQYYNGEERAKGNILERFSAQQFPDLHSELNLSSLELGDSALYFCASSVDRVGYEQYFGPGTRLTVT.

The table lists this clonotype with a few counts. J is TRBJ1-4 and V is TRBV29-1; TRBD1 agrees at 7 bases. Germline trimming cut 1 base from V and 3 bases from J; bases unmatched to any gene: 2. The CDR3 is 14 residues long. Germline loops: CDR1 SQVTM, CDR2 ANQGSEA. The CDR3 region is CSVEAGTANEKLFF. In DNA, the CDR3 is TGCAGCGTTGAAGCAGGGACAGCTAATGAAAAACTGTTTTTT.

This clonotype was counted a few times. V and J are TRBV6-1 and TRBJ2-1; D gene uncertain. The CDR3 extends over 10 amino acids. Deletions cut 6 bases from V and 8 bases from J, with 5 bases between. Germline CDR1 MNHNS, CDR2 SASEGT. CDR3 in DNA: TGTGCCAGCAGGTGGGATGAGCAGTTCTTC. As protein: CASRWDEQFF.

Remarks on this clonotype: Mismatch with germline at one junction end may stem from a read error. The chain links TRBV12-3 or TRBV12-4 to TRBJ2-3, with D possibly TRBD2 on 5 matching bases. The CDR3 runs 17 residues. For the CDR3, the DNA is TGTGCCAGCAGTTCGGGGAAAGGACGAGCGAGCACAGATGCGCAGTATTTT. Protein product: CASSSGKGRASTDAQYF.

This chain links TRBV6-1 with TRBJ2-5; possibly TRBD2 for D (5 bases). The J call is uncertain, as TRBJ2-7 better fits the DNA end. The CDR3 has 14 amino acids. CDR1 and CDR2 (germline): MNHNS, SASEGT. The CDR3 region is CASSEGLAFYEQYF. The CDR3 bases are TGTGCCAGCAGTGAAGGGCTAGCTTTCTACGAGCAGTACTTC.

This clonotype was observed a few times. CDR3: CASSPGTSGIGSQYF. The DNA for the CDR3 is TGTGCCAGCAGCCCCGGGACTAGCGGGATTGGTTCGCAGTACTTC. The chain joins TRBV2 to TRBJ2-5; 13 bases align to TRBD2. Germline CDR1 reads SNHLY; CDR2 reads FYNNEI. V lost 6 bases and J lost 11; bases outside the gene matches: 12. The CDR3 has 15 residues. Together with reference TRBV2 and TRBJ2-5, the CDR3 gives the full variable domain: EPEVTQTPSHQVTQMGQEVILRCVPISNHLYFYWYRQILGQKVEFLVSFYNNEISEKSEIFDDQFSVERPDGSNFTLKIRSTKLEDSAMYFCASSPGTSGIGSQYFGPGTRLLVL.

J is TRBJ2-7 and V is TRBV6-2 or TRBV6-3, with TRBD2 matching 9 bases. Trimming removed 5 bases from V and 0 bases from J; junction bases left unmatched: 11. The CDR3 spans 17 residues. Germline CDR1 and CDR2: MNHEY and SVGEGT. The chain's CDR3 is CASSIPGLALFSYEQYF. DNA of the CDR3: TGTGCCAGCAGTATCCCGGGACTAGCTCTTTTCTCCTACGAGCAGTACTTC.

This clonotype was counted a few times. The CDR3 is CSVDGRREFQETQYF. CDR3 nucleotide sequence: TGCAGCGTTGATGGTCGGCGGGAGTTCCAAGAGACCCAGTACTTC. The chain combines TRBV29-1 with TRBJ2-5; TRBD2 matches 7 bases. Trimming took 3 bases from V and 1 from J; bases not matched to a gene: 8. The CDR3 consists of 15 residues. Germline V gene lookup returns CDR1 SQVTM and CDR2 ANQGSEA.

The chain employs TRBV29-1 and TRBJ1-2; possibly TRBD1 for D (5 bases). Between the trimmed V and J ends, which lost 3 bases and 2 bases, there was a span of 13 bases. Germline assignment: CDR1 SQVTM and CDR2 ANQGSEA. CDR3 length: 14 amino acids. CDR3 in amino acids: CSVDGDSLNYGYTF. As DNA, the CDR3 is TGCAGCGTTGATGGAGACAGCCTAAACTATGGCTACACCTTC.

This clonotype has a count of ten or more. V and J are TRBV29-1 and TRBJ2-7; D unclear. Deletions cut 4 bases from V and 0 bases from J, with 7 bases between. Germline V gene lookup returns CDR1 SQVTM and CDR2 ANQGSEA. The CDR3 loop spans 12 amino acids. CDR3 nucleotide sequence: TGCAGCGTTGGTACGGGCTCCTACGAGCAGTACTTC. Its protein is CSVGTGSYEQYF.

This clonotype was recorded a few times. The J gene is TRBJ2-1, the V gene TRBV29-1; 8 nucleotides line up with TRBD2. The ends lost 5 bases at V and 1 base at J; junction bases unmatched: 7. This CDR3 is built from 15 residues. Germline V gives CDR1 SQVTM, CDR2 ANQGSEA. The DNA of the CDR3 is TGCAGCGTTCTCGGGAGGGCCGATTCCTACAATGAGCAGTTCTTC. Its translation: CSVLGRADSYNEQFF.

A remark on this clonotype: It is likely a read error, because the conserved phenylalanine at the end of the CDR3 is missing. This rearrangement joins TRBV6-2 or TRBV6-3 to TRBJ2-2, with D uncertain. V was trimmed by 6 bases and J by 2 bases, leaving 10 bases between them. Germline V CDR1 and CDR2: MNHEY, SVGEGT. The CDR3 totals 14 residues. The CDR3 reads CASSQAQNTGELFS. The CDR3 bases are TGTGCCAGCAGCCAAGCCCAAAACACCGGGGAGCTGTTTTCT.

This clonotype was seen at least ten times. The chain has TRBV11-2 and TRBJ2-5, with TRBD2 as a possible D gene (5 bases). This CDR3 has 15 amino acids. Germline V gene lookup returns CDR1 SGHAT and CDR2 FQNNGV. Trimming shortened V by 1 base and J by 2 bases, and 11 bases separated the two germline ends. The CDR3 loop is CASSLVGGSQETQYF. As DNA, the CDR3 is TGTGCCAGCAGCTTAGTAGGCGGGTCGCAAGAGACCCAGTACTTC.